The 18 T cell receptor beta chains given below trace back to one sample, sequenced in a study of control samples from healthy donors and cancer patients. This table comes from immunoSEQ multiplex PCR, and its TCRdb copy is limited to in-frame clones, with some not included. The table lists around 80,000 clones, 94% of them singletons. Input material: blood. These receptors all come from a young woman in good health.

The rearrangement joins TRBV19 to TRBJ1-1; no definite D call. Germline V gene lookup returns CDR1 LNHDA and CDR2 SQIVND (reference sequence). The CDR3 length is 12 residues. V was pared by 6 bases and J by 6 bases, with 11 bases between. The CDR3 here is CASSIPEAEAFF. The CDR3 DNA is TGTGCCAGTAGCATCCCGGAGGCTGAAGCTTTCTTT.

This chain connects TRBV2 to TRBJ1-6; TRBD1 aligns across 11 bases. CDR3 size: 18 residues. Losses at the gene ends were 5 bases for V and 6 bases for J; bases not matched to a gene: 12. CDR1 and CDR2 (germline): SNHLY, FYNNEI. The CDR3 reads CASSPQGQGALSNSPLHF. DNA for the CDR3: TGTGCCAGCAGTCCACAAGGACAGGGGGCTTTAAGTAATTCACCCCTCCACTTT.

The rearrangement joins TRBV3-1 (or the pseudogene TRBV3-2) to TRBJ2-1; 8 bases are shared with TRBD1. V gave up 0 bases and J gave up 5 bases; unmatched junction bases: 6. The germline V gene has CDR1 LGHDT and CDR2 YNNKEL (reference sequence). The length of the CDR3 is 16 residues. The chain's CDR3 is CASSQDYGTGDNEQFF. Here the CDR3 DNA reads TGTGCCAGCAGCCAAGATTACGGGACAGGTGACAATGAGCAGTTCTTC.

The chain joins TRBV20-1 to TRBJ1-1; D remains unclear. V was shortened by 3 bases and J by 4 bases, with 6 bases between the two germline ends. Germline assignment: CDR1 DFQATT and CDR2 SNEGSKA (reference sequence). There are 11 residues in the CDR3. CDR3 DNA sequence: TGCAGTGCTAGGGGCGCCACTGAAGCTTTCTTT. It specifies CSARGATEAFF.

The chain is built from TRBV19 and TRBJ1-2; 9 bases are a match to TRBD1. CDR3 length: 14 residues. Germline-derived CDR1 and CDR2 are LNHDA and SQIVND (reference sequence). J was trimmed by 3 bases and V by 3 bases; bases with no gene match: 2. The chain's CDR3 is CASSMGQGDYGYTF. The CDR3 DNA reads as TGTGCCAGTAGTATGGGACAGGGTGACTATGGCTACACCTTC.

The rearrangement joins TRBV6-6 to TRBJ1-5; tentatively, D is TRBD1 (6 bases). V was cut by 7 bases and J by 4 bases, with 17 bases left in between. Germline CDR1 is MNHNY and CDR2 is SVGAGI (reference sequence). This CDR3 is built from 15 residues. Here the CDR3 reads CASNRKQGPNQPQHF. The CDR3 bases are TGTGCCAGCAATAGGAAACAGGGCCCGAATCAGCCCCAGCATTTT.

The gene calls are TRBV25-1 and TRBJ2-5; D might be TRBD2 (6 bases). Germline assignment: CDR1 MGHDK and CDR2 SYGVNS. The CDR3 spans 16 residues. The ends were cut back, 1 base at V and 1 base at J, with 13 bases in the middle. The CDR3 loop reads CASSESFAGPQETQYF. The CDR3 DNA sequence: TGTGCCAGCAGTGAATCCTTCGCGGGGCCCCAAGAGACCCAGTACTTC.

This chain links TRBV29-1 with TRBJ2-5; a possible D gene is TRBD2 (5 bases). This CDR3 is 17 amino acids long. V dropped 4 bases and J dropped 1 base, with 22 bases sitting between them. Germline V gene sequence: CDR1 SQVTM, CDR2 ANQGSEA. CDR3 residues: CSVGLVWGERFQETQYF. CDR3 in DNA: TGCAGCGTTGGGTTGGTTTGGGGAGAACGATTCCAAGAGACCCAGTACTTC.

The V gene is TRBV12-3 or TRBV12-4, the J gene TRBJ1-2, with a tentative D call TRBD1 (5 bases). V was shortened by 5 bases and J by 8 bases, with 12 bases between the two germline ends. CDR3 length: 12 amino acids. The CDR3 nucleotides read TGTGCCAGCAGTCGCGCCGGGGGAGGCTACACCTTC. Its protein is CASSRAGGGYTF.

J is TRBJ1-2 and V is TRBV29-1; D not certain. V lost 6 bases to trimming and J lost 5 bases, with 16 bases between them. Per the germline V gene, CDR1 is SQVTM and CDR2 is ANQGSEA. The CDR3 loop spans 13 amino acids. The DNA for the CDR3 is TGCAGCGTACTCGGTCCGGGGTTGTATGGCTACACCTTC. Protein: CSVLGPGLYGYTF.

The chain carries TRBV1 and TRBJ2-5; the table names TRBD2, a call not compared with the DNA. TRBV1 is marked as a pseudogene. This CDR3 region has 16 residues. CDR3 sequence (DNA): TGCACCAGCAGCCAAGATCCCCCCCCGTACCAAGAGACCCAGTACTTC. It encodes CTSSQDPPPYQETQYF.

The chain combines TRBV6-5 with TRBJ2-1; D not resolved. This CDR3 is built from 13 residues. The germline gives CDR1 MNHEY, CDR2 SVGAGI. Deletions cut 1 base from V and 7 bases from J, with 8 bases between. CDR3 region: CASSYLGPNEQFF. For the CDR3, the DNA is TGTGCCAGCAGTTACTTGGGCCCTAATGAGCAGTTCTTC.

The rearrangement joins TRBV19 to TRBJ1-2, with D unclear. The germline V gene has CDR1 LNHDA and CDR2 SQIVND (reference sequence). Trimming pared 7 bases from V and 2 bases from J, leaving 8 bases between. This CDR3 region has 12 residues. CDR3 loop: CASTAGNYGYTF. The CDR3 region has the DNA TGTGCCAGTACAGCAGGCAACTATGGCTACACCTTC.

This clone has a single count. The gene calls are TRBV30 and TRBJ1-2; no definite D call. Between the trimmed V and J ends, which lost 8 bases and 0 bases, there was a span of 22 bases. In germline, CDR1 is GTSNPN, CDR2 SVGIG (reference sequence). The length of the CDR3 is 16 residues. In DNA form, the CDR3 reads TGTGCCGTATCCTTGTTGGGTGTCAGAACTAACTATGGCTACACCTTC. This sequence encodes CAVSLLGVRTNYGYTF. Full variable domain (remainder filled in from reference TRBV30 and TRBJ1-2): SQTIHQWPATLVQPVGSPLSLECTVEGTSNPNLYWYRQAAGRGLQLLFYSVGIGQISSEVPQNLSASRPQDRQFILSSKKLLLSDSGFYLCAVSLLGVRTNYGYTFGSGTRLTVV.

This chain connects TRBV12-3 or TRBV12-4 to TRBJ2-2; D gene uncertain. Trimming left V 11 bases short and J 7 bases short, with 11 bases between. CDR3 size: 11 residues. The CDR3 is CAGTLGGELFF. For the CDR3, the DNA is TGTGCCGGTACCTTAGGCGGGGAGCTGTTTTTT.

The rearrangement joins TRBV2 to TRBJ1-5; TRBD1 might be the D (5 bases). The CDR3 sequence is 16 residues long. Germline-derived CDR1 and CDR2 are SNHLY and FYNNEI. V lost 2 bases, J lost 3 bases, and 14 bases lay in between. For the CDR3, the DNA is TGTGCCAGCAGTGAATCGGATGGGGGGAACAATCAGCCCCAGCATTTT. It yields the protein CASSESDGGNNQPQHF.

This clone was detected only a few times. The V gene is TRBV15, the J gene TRBJ1-6; D might be TRBD1 (6 bases). The CDR3 sequence is 15 residues long. Germline CDR1 LNHNV, CDR2 YYDKDF (reference sequence). V lost 2 bases and J lost 9, with 14 bases in between. The CDR3 protein is CATSRWKGGGSPLHF. CDR3 bases: TGTGCCACCAGCAGATGGAAGGGGGGCGGTTCACCCCTCCACTTT.

The J gene is TRBJ1-4, the V gene TRBV11-3, with 7 bases aligning to TRBD1. The junction had 14 bases not matched to a gene; V was cut back by 0 bases and J by 10 bases. Germline loops: CDR1 SGHNT, CDR2 YENEEA. CDR3 size: 17 residues. CDR3 amino acids: CASSLEGGTGEEGKLFF. CDR3 nucleotide sequence: TGTGCCAGCAGCTTAGAAGGGGGTACAGGGGAAGAAGGAAAACTGTTTTTT.